The sequence of this TCR beta chain was determined in a study of CD8 T cells in Susac syndrome. TEMRA cells were enriched by FACS, and CD4+ and CD8+ T cells were negatively isolated. CDR3 length: 13 residues. With V trimmed by 3 bases and J by 5 bases, 4 bases remained unmatched. CDR1 DFQATT and CDR2 SNEGSKA come from the germline V gene (reference sequence). With random hexamers, reverse transcription was performed on about 0.5 to 1 ug of RNA. With immunoSEQ multiplex PCR, TCR beta CDR3 was amplified across 54 Vbeta and 13 Jbeta. Each CDR3 protein is one row after TCRdb ran MiXCR on the immunoSEQ multiplex PCR reads. This sample has some 120,000 distinct CDR3 sequences, with 92% found just once.

The receptor was isolated from a human donor in good health. V and J are TRBV20-1 and TRBJ2-7; 10 positions agree with TRBD2. Sequenced input: CD8+ T cells from PBMCs. The CDR3 is CSASPAGGNEQYF. CDR3 in DNA: TGCAGTGCTAGTCCAGCGGGGGGGAACGAGCAGTACTTC.